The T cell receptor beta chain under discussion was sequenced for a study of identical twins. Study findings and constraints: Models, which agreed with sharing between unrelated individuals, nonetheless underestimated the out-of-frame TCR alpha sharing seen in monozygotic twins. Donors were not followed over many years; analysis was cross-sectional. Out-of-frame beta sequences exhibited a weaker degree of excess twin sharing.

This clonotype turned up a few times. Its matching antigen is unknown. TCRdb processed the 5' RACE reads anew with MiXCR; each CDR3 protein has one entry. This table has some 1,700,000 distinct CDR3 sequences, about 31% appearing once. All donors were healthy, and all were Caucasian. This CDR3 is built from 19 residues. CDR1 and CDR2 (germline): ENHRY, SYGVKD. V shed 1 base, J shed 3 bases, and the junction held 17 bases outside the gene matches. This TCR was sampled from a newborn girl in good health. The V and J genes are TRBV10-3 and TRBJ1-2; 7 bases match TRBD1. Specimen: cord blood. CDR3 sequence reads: CAISELDRATLITHYGYTF. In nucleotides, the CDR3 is TGTGCCATCAGTGAGTTAGACAGGGCCACCCTAATTACTCACTATGGCTACACCTTC.